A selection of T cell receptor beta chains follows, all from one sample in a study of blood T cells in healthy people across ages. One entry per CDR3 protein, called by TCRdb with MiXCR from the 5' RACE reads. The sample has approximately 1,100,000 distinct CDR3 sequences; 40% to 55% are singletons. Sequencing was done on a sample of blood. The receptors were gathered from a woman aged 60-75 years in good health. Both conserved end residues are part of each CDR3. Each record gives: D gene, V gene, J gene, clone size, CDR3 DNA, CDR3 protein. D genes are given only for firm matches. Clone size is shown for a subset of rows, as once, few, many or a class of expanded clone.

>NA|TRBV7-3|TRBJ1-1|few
TGTGCCAGCAGCCTCACGGGGGGACCGAACACTGAAGCTTTCTTT
CASSLTGGPNTEAFF
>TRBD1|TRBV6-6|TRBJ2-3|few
TGTGCCAGCAGTTACTCCGCCCAGGGGGTATCGCGGGATACGCAGTATTTT
CASSYSAQGVSRDTQYF
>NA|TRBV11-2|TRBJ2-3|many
TGTGCCAGCAGCTATCCCGCTTCCACAGATACGCAGTATTTT
CASSYPASTDTQYF
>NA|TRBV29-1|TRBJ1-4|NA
TGCAGCGTTGTATCGACAGAAAATGAAAAACTGTTTTTT
CSVVSTENEKLFF
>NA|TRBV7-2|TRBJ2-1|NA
TGTGCCAGCAGCTTAGGGTCAGGGCTTTTCAATGAGCAGTTCTTC
CASSLGSGLFNEQFF
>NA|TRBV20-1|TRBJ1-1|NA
TGCAGTGCTAGAGTCGAAAGGGGGAACAATGAAGCTTTCTTT
CSARVERGNNEAFF
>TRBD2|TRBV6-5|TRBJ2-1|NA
TGTGCCAGCAGTTACTCGGGTCTAGCGGGAGGAAGCTCCTACAATGAGCAGTTCTTC
CASSYSGLAGGSSYNEQFF
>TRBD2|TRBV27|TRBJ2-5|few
TGTGCCAGCAGTTCCCCGAGTAGCGGGAGAGTAGAGACCCAGTACTTC
CASSSPSSGRVETQYF
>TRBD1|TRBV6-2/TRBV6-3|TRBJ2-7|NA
TGTGCCAGCAGTGACTGGAGGACAGGGCAATTAGACTACGAGCAGTACTTC
CASSDWRTGQLDYEQYF
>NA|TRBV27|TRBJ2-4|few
TGTGCCAGCAGTACTGGGCGGATCGCCAAAAACATTCAGTACTTC
CASSTGRIAKNIQYF
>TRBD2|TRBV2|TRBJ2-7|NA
TGTGCCAGCAGTGAAACGGGACTAGCGGGAGGCGAGCAGTACTTC
CASSETGLAGGEQYF
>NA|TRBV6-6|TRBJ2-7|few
TGTGCCAGCAGTTACCCTCCGCAGGGAAATTACGAGCAGTACTTC
CASSYPPQGNYEQYF
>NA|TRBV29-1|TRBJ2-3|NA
TGCAGCGTTGTGACTAGGCTCACAGATACGCAGTATTTT
CSVVTRLTDTQYF
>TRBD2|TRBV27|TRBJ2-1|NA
TGTGCCAGCAGTCTAGCGGAAACGTACAATGAGCAGTTCTTC
CASSLAETYNEQFF
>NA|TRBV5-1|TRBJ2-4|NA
TGCGCCAGCAGCCAAGGGGAAGGTCTAAACATTCAGTACTTC
CASSQGEGLNIQYF
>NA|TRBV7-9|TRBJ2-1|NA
TGTGCCAGCAGCTACACCGGGAACAACAATGAGCAGTTCTTC
CASSYTGNNNEQFF
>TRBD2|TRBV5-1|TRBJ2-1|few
TGCGCCAGCAGCTTGGGTGGTAGCGGGAGGGCCAATGAGCAGTTCTTC
CASSLGGSGRANEQFF
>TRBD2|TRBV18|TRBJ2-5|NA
TGTGCCAGCTCACCAGTCGATAGGACTAGCGGGAGGCCCTACGGGCAGTACTTC
CASSPVDRTSGRPYGQYF
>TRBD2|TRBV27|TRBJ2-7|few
TGTGCCAGCAGTGTCATGACTAGCGGGGGTTCCTACGAGCAGTACTTC
CASSVMTSGGSYEQYF
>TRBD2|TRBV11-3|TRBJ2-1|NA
TGTGCCAGCAGCTTCCGGGGGGGAACCTACAATGAGCAGTTCTTC
CASSFRGGTYNEQFF
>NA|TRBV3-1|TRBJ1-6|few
TGTGCCAGCAGCCCGGCGGGGCAGGGGCGTTCACCCCTCCACTTT
CASSPAGQGRSPLHF
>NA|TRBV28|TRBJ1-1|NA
TGTGTCAGCAGCGTCACGGGGACGGCGAACACTGAAGCTTTCTTT
CVSSVTGTANTEAFF
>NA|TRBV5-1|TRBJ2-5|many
TGCGCCAGCAGCTCCGGACCGAACCAAGAGACCCAGTACTTC
CASSSGPNQETQYF
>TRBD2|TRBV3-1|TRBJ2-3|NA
TGTGCCAGCAGCCAAGGCGGCAAGCTAGCGGGGGGGCCAAGGTCAGATACGCAGTATTTT
CASSQGGKLAGGPRSDTQYF
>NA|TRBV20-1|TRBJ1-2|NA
TGCAGCCTCCCTAGGGGGGACGGCGGCTACACCTTC
CSLPRGDGGYTF
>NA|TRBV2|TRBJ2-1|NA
TGTGCCAGCCCGGGGCTTCCATACAATGAGCAGTTCTTC
CASPGLPYNEQFF